A selection of T cell receptor beta chains follows, all from one sample in a study of response to subunit inactivated influenza vaccine. TCRdb processed the RT-PCR reads anew with MiXCR; each CDR3 protein has one entry. The sample comprises about 500,000 distinct CDR3 sequences, 15% to 20% of which are singletons, and 3% to 3.5% rests with the top ten. The sequences come from CD4+ T cells sorted from PBMCs, collected around 25 months after vaccination. The receptors were gathered from a man in his fifties or sixties who received an inactivated influenza vaccine. The CDR3 runs from the conserved cysteine through the conserved F or W. Each record gives: J gene, D gene, V gene, clone size, CDR3 DNA, CDR3 protein. D genes are given only for firm matches. Clone size, where shown, is once, few, many, or a class for clones that have expanded.

j_call: TRBJ2-4
d_call: .
v_call: TRBV4-1
clone_size: .
cdr3_nt: TGCGCCAGCAGCCAAGGGCTAACAGGGACAATGAAAAACATTCAGTACTTC
cdr3_aa: CASSQGLTGTMKNIQYF

j_call: TRBJ2-5
d_call: .
v_call: TRBV28
clone_size: few
cdr3_nt: TGTGCCAGCGGGTTTCCGGGCCAAGTGGGGGAGACCCAGTACTTC
cdr3_aa: CASGFPGQVGETQYF

j_call: TRBJ2-1
d_call: TRBD2
v_call: TRBV5-1
clone_size: few
cdr3_nt: TGCGCCAGCAGATGGGGGACTAGCGGGATAAACCCGCCGTTCTTC
cdr3_aa: CASRWGTSGINPPFF

j_call: TRBJ2-7
d_call: .
v_call: TRBV7-8
clone_size: few
cdr3_nt: TGTGCCAGCAGCTTTCAACAGGGGAGGTACGAGCAGTACTTC
cdr3_aa: CASSFQQGRYEQYF

j_call: TRBJ2-2
d_call: .
v_call: TRBV24-1
clone_size: few
cdr3_nt: TGTGCCACCAGTGATTCAGGGTACACCGGGGAGCTGTTTTTT
cdr3_aa: CATSDSGYTGELFF

j_call: TRBJ2-3
d_call: TRBD2
v_call: TRBV3-1
clone_size: .
cdr3_nt: TGTGCCAGCAGCTCTAGACTAGCCGGGAGAGATACGCAGTATTTT
cdr3_aa: CASSSRLAGRDTQYF

j_call: TRBJ2-2
d_call: .
v_call: TRBV10-2
clone_size: .
cdr3_nt: TGCGCCAGCAGGGCGCAGAACACCGGGGAGCTGTTTTTT
cdr3_aa: CASRAQNTGELFF

j_call: TRBJ2-2
d_call: .
v_call: TRBV6-2/TRBV6-3
clone_size: few
cdr3_nt: TGTGCCAGCAGTTACCCGAACTCGGCCACCGGGGAGCTGTTTTTT
cdr3_aa: CASSYPNSATGELFF

j_call: TRBJ1-1
d_call: .
v_call: TRBV2
clone_size: .
cdr3_nt: TGTGCCAGCAAGATCGACAAATTAGGGGGTGAAGCTTTCTTT
cdr3_aa: CASKIDKLGGEAFF

j_call: TRBJ2-1
d_call: TRBD2
v_call: TRBV29-1
clone_size: .
cdr3_nt: TGCAGCGTTGAATTGACTAGCGGCTACAATGAGCAGTTCTTC
cdr3_aa: CSVELTSGYNEQFF

j_call: TRBJ2-1
d_call: TRBD2
v_call: TRBV12-3/TRBV12-4
clone_size: few
cdr3_nt: TGTGCCAGCAGCACACACGGGACTAGCGGGGCCAATGAGCAGTTCTTC
cdr3_aa: CASSTHGTSGANEQFF

j_call: TRBJ1-2
d_call: .
v_call: TRBV11-2
clone_size: few
cdr3_nt: TGTGCCAGCAGCATGACACCTAACTATGGCTACACCTTC
cdr3_aa: CASSMTPNYGYTF

j_call: TRBJ1-6
d_call: .
v_call: TRBV4-3
clone_size: .
cdr3_nt: TGCGCCAGCAGCCAATACATCCCACGGGCACAGGGAAATTCACCCCTCCACTTT
cdr3_aa: CASSQYIPRAQGNSPLHF

j_call: TRBJ1-5
d_call: TRBD1
v_call: TRBV28
clone_size: .
cdr3_nt: TGTGCCAGCAGTTTCGGGAACAGGGGAAGCAATCAGCCCCAGCATTTT
cdr3_aa: CASSFGNRGSNQPQHF

j_call: TRBJ2-6
d_call: .
v_call: TRBV6-2/TRBV6-3
clone_size: few
cdr3_nt: TGTGCCAGCAGGAGGACAGTTAATGGGGCCAACGTCCTGACTTTC
cdr3_aa: CASRRTVNGANVLTF

j_call: TRBJ2-1
d_call: TRBD2
v_call: TRBV7-6
clone_size: few
cdr3_nt: TGTGCCAGCAGCACAGCGGGGGGGAGTGGGTATGAGCAGTTCTTC
cdr3_aa: CASSTAGGSGYEQFF

j_call: TRBJ2-7
d_call: TRBD2
v_call: TRBV20-1
clone_size: many
cdr3_nt: TGCAGTGCTAGAGTGGGGACTAGCTCGTCAGCCCTCGAGCAGTACTTC
cdr3_aa: CSARVGTSSSALEQYF

j_call: TRBJ2-4
d_call: TRBD1
v_call: TRBV29-1
clone_size: .
cdr3_nt: TGCAGCTTAGCCTTTAGGACAGGGCAGAACATTCAGTACTTC
cdr3_aa: CSLAFRTGQNIQYF

j_call: TRBJ2-7
d_call: .
v_call: TRBV20-1
clone_size: many
cdr3_nt: TGCAGTGCTAGTAAGGGATCGTACGAGCAGTACTTC
cdr3_aa: CSASKGSYEQYF

j_call: TRBJ2-3
d_call: TRBD2
v_call: TRBV15
clone_size: few
cdr3_nt: TGTGCCACCAGTATCAACCCAGCGGGGGGTCCAGATACGCAGTATTTT
cdr3_aa: CATSINPAGGPDTQYF

j_call: TRBJ2-1
d_call: TRBD1
v_call: TRBV11-2
clone_size: few
cdr3_nt: TGTGCCAGCAGCTTAACCCAGGGGGCGCATGGTGAGCAGTTCTTC
cdr3_aa: CASSLTQGAHGEQFF

j_call: TRBJ2-5
d_call: TRBD1
v_call: TRBV5-1
clone_size: .
cdr3_nt: TGCGCCAGCAGACCAGGGACAGGGATAAAAGAGACCCAGTACTTC
cdr3_aa: CASRPGTGIKETQYF

j_call: TRBJ2-2
d_call: TRBD1
v_call: TRBV24-1
clone_size: .
cdr3_nt: TGTGCCACCAGTCGACAGGGGGCCAACACCGGGGAGCTGTTTTTT
cdr3_aa: CATSRQGANTGELFF

j_call: TRBJ2-1
d_call: .
v_call: TRBV18
clone_size: .
cdr3_nt: TGTGCCAGCTCGGTGGACTATAGCTCCTACAATGAGCAGTTCTTC
cdr3_aa: CASSVDYSSYNEQFF

j_call: TRBJ1-6
d_call: TRBD1
v_call: TRBV2
clone_size: few
cdr3_nt: TGTGCCAGCAGTGAAGATTTCCCGGGACAGAGCTCACCCCTCCACTTT
cdr3_aa: CASSEDFPGQSSPLHF

j_call: TRBJ2-3
d_call: TRBD2
v_call: TRBV5-1
clone_size: .
cdr3_nt: TGCGCCAGCAGCTTGGATGGACTAGCCACAGATACGCAGTATTTT
cdr3_aa: CASSLDGLATDTQYF

j_call: TRBJ1-6
d_call: TRBD1
v_call: TRBV7-2
clone_size: .
cdr3_nt: TGTGCCAGCAGCCAAAGGACAGGTTCGGGTTCACCCCTCCACTTT
cdr3_aa: CASSQRTGSGSPLHF

j_call: TRBJ2-6
d_call: TRBD1
v_call: TRBV10-3
clone_size: once
cdr3_nt: TGTGCCATCAGTGGGGGGACAGGGTCTGGGGCCAACGTCCTGACTTTC
cdr3_aa: CAISGGTGSGANVLTF

j_call: TRBJ2-7
d_call: TRBD1
v_call: TRBV20-1
clone_size: few
cdr3_nt: TGCAGTGCCCCGACAGGGAACTCCTACGAGCAGTACTTC
cdr3_aa: CSAPTGNSYEQYF

j_call: TRBJ2-1
d_call: TRBD2
v_call: TRBV20-1
clone_size: .
cdr3_nt: TGCAGTGCTAAGGGACTAGCGGGAGGTAATGAGCAGTTCTTC
cdr3_aa: CSAKGLAGGNEQFF

j_call: TRBJ1-5
d_call: .
v_call: TRBV7-8
clone_size: few
cdr3_nt: TGTGCCAGCAGCTCAGGGTCCAATCAGCCCCAGCATTTT
cdr3_aa: CASSSGSNQPQHF

j_call: TRBJ2-4
d_call: .
v_call: TRBV4-1
clone_size: .
cdr3_nt: TGCGCCAGCAGCCAGGGCCCGGGCAACATTCAGTACTTC
cdr3_aa: CASSQGPGNIQYF

j_call: TRBJ2-7
d_call: .
v_call: TRBV6-1
clone_size: many
cdr3_nt: TGTGCCAGCAGTCTCAGTTTACAGGGAGTCGAGCAGTACTTC
cdr3_aa: CASSLSLQGVEQYF

j_call: TRBJ2-2
d_call: TRBD1
v_call: TRBV6-5
clone_size: few
cdr3_nt: TGTGCCAGCAGTTATGGGACAGGGGGCTTCGGGGAGCTGTTTTTT
cdr3_aa: CASSYGTGGFGELFF

j_call: TRBJ1-3
d_call: .
v_call: TRBV4-1
clone_size: .
cdr3_nt: TGCGCCAGCAGCCAAGAAGGGATCAGCCCCGGCGGAAACACCATATATTTT
cdr3_aa: CASSQEGISPGGNTIYF